This entry concerns a single T cell receptor (beta chain). Its antigen remains unknown. The data are from a study of brain T cells in children with intractable seizures. Study-level results: Absence of clones before surgery may stem from lower sequencing depth.

Germline assignment: CDR1 DFQATT and CDR2 SNEGSKA (reference sequence). This CDR3 has 10 amino acids. V lost 4 bases, J lost 5 bases, and 5 bases lay in between. Time point: blood from clinic visit 5 months post-surgery; TSC patient then seizure free. Pre-surgery treatment included at least one anti-epileptic drug. Repertoires were generated with immunoSEQ multiplex PCR, while TCRdb's copy carries only in-frame clones and drops some. The data contain 340,000 or so clones, 93% of them seen just once; the ten biggest clones take up 5% to 7%. This chain joins TRBV20-1 and TRBJ2-5; unclear D gene. The receptor comes from a boy in the first two years of life with tuberous sclerosis and intractable seizures. The specimen comprised peripheral blood, sampled more than 4 months after surgery. In DNA form, the CDR3 reads TGCAGTGCTATTTATGAGACCCAGTACTTC. Translation: CSAIYETQYF.